The entry below describes one T cell receptor beta chain. This clonotype was recorded many times. Which antigen it targets is not known. Base qualities are not recorded, but no much larger clone differs from it by a single base. For repertoire sequencing, the TCR beta CDR3 regions were amplified from RNA transcripts. HTBI primers and the Qiagen OneStep RT-PCR kit were used in a first-round RT-PCR, which was followed by a second-round multiplex PCR, size selection and purification. The libraries underwent paired-end sequencing with 100 bp reads on an Illumina HiSeq2000. As for the original processing: SOAPnuke was used to process the reads, throwing out any read that had adapters, had uncalled bases, had a mean Phred below 15, or lacked an exact constant-primer or identifier match. High-quality paired reads were merged with COPE v1.2.5. Unique nucleotide sequences were defined as clonotypes and aligned to IMGT TRB V, D and J references using MiTCR v1.1. The analysis was limited to V-J combinations with a frequency above 0.0001, which together covered around 99% of the repertoires. A TCR clonal expansion and chaos score per V-J combination was defined as the ratio of F50 clonal expansion to chaos observed in the TCRdist matrix. Features were reduced by Welch's t-statistics and random forest to approximately 13 V-J combinations, which fed a naive Bayes classifier. The Morisita-Horn index was used to measure how similar the thyroid and blood repertoires were. TCRdb reprocessing: public reads trimmed at Q25 with fastp, clones called with MiXCR, in-frame beta chains kept. Identical CDR3 protein sequences are pooled into one entry, listed with their most common genes and DNA. These V and J calls are TCRdb output, not the study's own analysis. The sample data list 200,000 to 250,000 distinct CDR3 sequences, and around 28% of these were observed just once. The ten largest clones add up to approximately 9.6% of the sample.

Ophthalmopathy patients were characterized by moderately to severely active disease, a Clinical Activity Score of at least 3, a NOSPECS grade of at least 4, and a disease duration under 3 months. Anyone with other autoimmune diseases, uncontrolled infections, pregnancy or lactation was excluded from the study. Clinical symptoms, serum thyroxine, TRAb, thyroid ultrasound and orbital computed tomography formed the basis of the diagnosis. Using Ficoll-Paque density gradient centrifugation, PBMCs were isolated from about 9.2 ml of fresh peripheral blood. Total RNA was extracted with Trizol reagent and quality-checked on an Agilent 2100 Bioanalyzer. This entry comes from a study of Graves' ophthalmopathy and Graves' hyperthyroidism (dated by TCRdb to 2016 to 2018). Describing the broader study: Peripheral blood samples were taken at the time of initial diagnosis, before any treatment was given. An independent validation cohort comprised roughly 20 hyperthyroidism patients and roughly 15 patients who later progressed from hyperthyroidism to ophthalmopathy. Following sampling, methimazole starting at 30 mg daily was administered to hyperthyroidism patients, and high-dose intravenous methylprednisolone was administered to ophthalmopathy patients. In several hyperthyroidism patients, the T-cell repertoires found in thyroid tissue were compared with those found in blood. In total, around 130 blood samples were TCR-sequenced: approximately 42 ophthalmopathy, approximately 75 hyperthyroidism and about 17 hyperthyroidism-to-ophthalmopathy patients. To explore V-J signatures that distinguish ophthalmopathy from hyperthyroidism, a discovery set of 90 to 100 patients was enrolled, made up of around 40 with ophthalmopathy and some 58 with stable hyperthyroidism. The study used signatures of the TCR beta repertoire to tell Graves' ophthalmopathy apart from Graves' hyperthyroidism and to predict which patients would progress to ophthalmopathy. The 95 to 100 discovery patients were randomly split 7:3 into training and test sets. The full study reports these points: In validation, the model predicted ophthalmopathy progression with 55% to 71% sensitivity and 72% to 80% specificity; roughly eleven predicted patients were CT-confirmed with GO in a median of approximately six months. Most expanded thyroid clonotypes with frequency above 0.001 were also detected in blood, suggesting blood repertoires may reflect the thyroid immune response. In cross-validation, the 13-signature model distinguished ophthalmopathy from stable hyperthyroidism with almost 90% sensitivity and around 81% specificity, and in the test set the corresponding values were approximately 80% and 75%. No statistical method was used to predetermine the sample size, and group allocation was not hidden from the investigators.

Reading the germline V gene (reference sequence) gives CDR1 LNHDA and CDR2 SQIVND. Including cysteine and phenylalanine, the CDR3 has 16 amino acids. Here the CDR3 DNA is all that survives: 48 bases in frame from base 1. Trimming removed 5 bases from V and 4 bases from J, leaving 21 bases between the germline ends. The receptor chain draws on TRBV19 and TRBJ2-7; the D gene cannot be resolved reliably. This TCR came from a man aged 50-60 years with Graves' ophthalmopathy. Donor details come from another sample of the same person, matched by shared clones. The sample was peripheral blood. For the CDR3, the sequence is CASSPPRHFPGYEQYF. Read as DNA, the sequence is TGTGCCAGTAGTCCCCCCCGTCACTTTCCTGGGTACGAGCAGTACTTC.